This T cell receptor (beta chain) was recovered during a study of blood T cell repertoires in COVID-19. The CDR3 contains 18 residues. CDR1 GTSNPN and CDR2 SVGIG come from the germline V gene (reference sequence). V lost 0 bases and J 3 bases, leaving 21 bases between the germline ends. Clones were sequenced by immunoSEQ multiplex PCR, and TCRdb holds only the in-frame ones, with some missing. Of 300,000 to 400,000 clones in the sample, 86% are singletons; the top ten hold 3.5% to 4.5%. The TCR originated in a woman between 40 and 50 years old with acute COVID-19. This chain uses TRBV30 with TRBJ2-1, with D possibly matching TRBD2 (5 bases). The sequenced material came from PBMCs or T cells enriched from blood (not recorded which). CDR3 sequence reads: CAWSVPAPIPDYYNEQFF. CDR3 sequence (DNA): TGTGCCTGGAGTGTACCCGCCCCTATACCCGACTACTACAATGAGCAGTTCTTC.